This T cell receptor beta chain was profiled in a study of CD4 and CD8 cells across lung adenocarcinoma regions. Concerning this clonotype: The junction does not match germline at one end; this may be a read error.

Donors had localized lung adenocarcinoma, a non-small cell lung cancer. Using its own MiXCR run on the PCR reads, TCRdb lists one record per CDR3 protein. The table has roughly 12,000 distinct CDR3 sequences, about 50% seen once. The receptor was derived from a female donor with lung adenocarcinoma. The CD4 and CD8 labels of this study may be unreliable. Sequenced material: CD8+ T cells from the margin of a lung tumor.

The CDR3 DNA sequence: TGTGCCAGCATCCAGGGAATTGGAACCGGGGCGCTGTATTTT. Its protein product is CASIQGIGTGALYF. This rearrangement joins TRBV6-1 to TRBJ2-2; TRBD1 or TRBD2 may be the D gene (5 bases each). The CDR3 length is 14 residues. The V gene's germline CDR1 is MNHNS and CDR2 SASEGT.